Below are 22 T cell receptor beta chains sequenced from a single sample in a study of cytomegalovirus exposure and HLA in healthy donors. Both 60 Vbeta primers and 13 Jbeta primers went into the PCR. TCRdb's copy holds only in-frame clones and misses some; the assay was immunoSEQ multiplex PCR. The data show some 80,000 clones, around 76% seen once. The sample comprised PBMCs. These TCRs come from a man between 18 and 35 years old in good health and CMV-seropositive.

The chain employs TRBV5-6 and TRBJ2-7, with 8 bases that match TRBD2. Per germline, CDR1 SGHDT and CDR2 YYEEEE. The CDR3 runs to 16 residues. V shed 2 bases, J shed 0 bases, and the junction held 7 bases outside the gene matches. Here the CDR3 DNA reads TGTGCCAGCAGCTTCGCCGGGAGGGCTCCCTCCTACGAGCAGTACTTC. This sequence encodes CASSFAGRAPSYEQYF. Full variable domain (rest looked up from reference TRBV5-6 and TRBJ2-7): DAGVTQSPTHLIKTRGQQVTLRCSPKSGHDTVSWYQQALGQGPQFIFQYYEEEERQRGNFPDRFSGHQFPNYSSELNVNALLLGDSALYLCASSFAGRAPSYEQYFGPGTRLTVT.

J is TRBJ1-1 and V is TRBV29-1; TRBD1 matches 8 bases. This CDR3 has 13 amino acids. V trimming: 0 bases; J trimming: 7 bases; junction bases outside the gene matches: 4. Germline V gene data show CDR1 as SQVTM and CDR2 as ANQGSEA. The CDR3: CSVEDQGAYEAFF. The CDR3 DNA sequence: TGCAGCGTTGAAGATCAGGGGGCATATGAAGCTTTCTTT.

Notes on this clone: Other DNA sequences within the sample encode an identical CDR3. The CDR3 protein is CSASDRGYEQYF. CDR3 DNA sequence: TGCAGCGCCTCGGACAGGGGGTACGAGCAGTACTTC. The chain is built from TRBV29-1 and TRBJ2-7, with 10 bases that match TRBD1. V shed 7 bases and J 4 bases; nucleotides not matched to a gene: 4. CDR1 and CDR2 (germline): SQVTM, ANQGSEA. The CDR3 is 12 residues long.

CDR3 bases: TGTGCCAGCAGCTTAAAGGGACTCTCAAACTACAATGAGCAGTTCTTC. It encodes CASSLKGLSNYNEQFF. V is TRBV7-3 and J is TRBJ2-1, with a tentative D call TRBD2 (6 bases). V dropped 1 base and J dropped 3 bases, with 13 bases sitting between them. The germline V gene encodes CDR1 SGHTA and CDR2 FQGTGA. This CDR3 has 16 amino acids. Combining the CDR3 with reference TRBV7-3 and TRBJ2-1 gives the whole variable domain GAGVSQTPSNKVTEKGKYVELRCDPISGHTALYWYRQSLGQGPEFLIYFQGTGAADDSGLPNDRFFAVRPEGSVSTLKIQRTERGDSAVYLCASSLKGLSNYNEQFFGPGTRLTVL.

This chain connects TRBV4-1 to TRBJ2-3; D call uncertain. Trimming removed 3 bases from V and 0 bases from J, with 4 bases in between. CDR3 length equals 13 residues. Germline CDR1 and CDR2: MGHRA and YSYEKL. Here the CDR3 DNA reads TGCGCCAGCAGCCACGTGAGCACAGATACGCAGTATTTT. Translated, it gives CASSHVSTDTQYF.

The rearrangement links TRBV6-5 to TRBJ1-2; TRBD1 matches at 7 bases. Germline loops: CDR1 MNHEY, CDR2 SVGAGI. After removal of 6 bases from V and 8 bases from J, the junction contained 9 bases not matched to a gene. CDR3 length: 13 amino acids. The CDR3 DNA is TGTGCCAGCAGAGGAGGGACAGTTGGGGGCTACACCTTC. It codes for CASRGGTVGGYTF.

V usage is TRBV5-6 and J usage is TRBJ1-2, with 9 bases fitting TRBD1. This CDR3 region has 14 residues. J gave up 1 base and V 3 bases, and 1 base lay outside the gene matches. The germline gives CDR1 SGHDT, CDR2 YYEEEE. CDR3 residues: CASSWTGVNYGYTF. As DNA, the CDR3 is TGTGCCAGCAGCTGGACAGGGGTTAACTATGGCTACACCTTC.

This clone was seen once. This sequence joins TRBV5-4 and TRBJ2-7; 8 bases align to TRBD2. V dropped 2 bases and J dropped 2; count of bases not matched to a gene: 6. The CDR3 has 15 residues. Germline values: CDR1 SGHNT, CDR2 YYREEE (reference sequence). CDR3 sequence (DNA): TGTGCCAGCAGCTTTGGCGGGAGGTCGCCCTACGAGCAGTACTTC. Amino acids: CASSFGGRSPYEQYF.

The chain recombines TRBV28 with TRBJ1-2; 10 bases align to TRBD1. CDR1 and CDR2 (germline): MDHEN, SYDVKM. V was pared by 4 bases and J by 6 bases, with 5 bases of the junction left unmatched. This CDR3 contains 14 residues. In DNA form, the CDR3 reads TGTGCCAGCAGTTCACCGGGACAGGGGAATGGCTACACCTTC. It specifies CASSSPGQGNGYTF.

CDR3 sequence reads: CASSLGGRADEQYF. CDR3 coding DNA: TGTGCCAGCAGCTTGGGCGGGAGGGCCGACGAGCAGTACTTC. V usage is TRBV5-4 and J usage is TRBJ2-7; 9 bases line up with TRBD2. Germline V gene sequence: CDR1 SGHNT, CDR2 YYREEE (reference sequence). This CDR3 is 14 amino acids long. V was clipped by 0 bases and J by 5 bases; unmatched bases: 3.

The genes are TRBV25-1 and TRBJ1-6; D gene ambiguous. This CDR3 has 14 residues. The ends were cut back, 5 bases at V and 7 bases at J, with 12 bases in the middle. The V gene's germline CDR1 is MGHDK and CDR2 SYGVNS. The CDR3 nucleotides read TGTGCCAGCAGTCAGACTGGAAAAAATTCACCCCTCCACTTT. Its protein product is CASSQTGKNSPLHF. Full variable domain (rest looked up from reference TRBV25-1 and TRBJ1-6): EADIYQTPRYLVIGTGKKITLECSQTMGHDKMYWYQQDPGMELHLIHYSYGVNSTEKGDLSSESTVSRIRTEHFPLTLESARPSHTSQYLCASSQTGKNSPLHFGNGTRLTVT.

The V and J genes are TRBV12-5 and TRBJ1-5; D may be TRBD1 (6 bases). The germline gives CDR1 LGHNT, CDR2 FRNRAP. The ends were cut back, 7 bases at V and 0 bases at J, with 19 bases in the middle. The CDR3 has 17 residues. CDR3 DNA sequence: TGTGCTAGTGCCCATACTCGGACAGCGTATAGCAATCAGCCCCAGCATTTT. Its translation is CASAHTRTAYSNQPQHF.

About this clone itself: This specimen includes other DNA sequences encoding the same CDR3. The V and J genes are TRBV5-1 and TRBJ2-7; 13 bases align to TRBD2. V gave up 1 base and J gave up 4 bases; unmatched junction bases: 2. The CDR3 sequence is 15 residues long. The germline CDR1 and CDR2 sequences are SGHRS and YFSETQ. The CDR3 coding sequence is TGCGCCAGCAGCTTGACTAGCGGGAGGGGGTACGAGCAGTACTTC. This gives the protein CASSLTSGRGYEQYF.

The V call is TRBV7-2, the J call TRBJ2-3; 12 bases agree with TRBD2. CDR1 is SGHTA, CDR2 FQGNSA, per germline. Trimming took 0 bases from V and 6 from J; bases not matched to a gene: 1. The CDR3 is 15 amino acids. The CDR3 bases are TGTGCCAGCAGCTTAGCGACTAGCGGGAGCGATACGCAGTATTTT. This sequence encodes CASSLATSGSDTQYF.

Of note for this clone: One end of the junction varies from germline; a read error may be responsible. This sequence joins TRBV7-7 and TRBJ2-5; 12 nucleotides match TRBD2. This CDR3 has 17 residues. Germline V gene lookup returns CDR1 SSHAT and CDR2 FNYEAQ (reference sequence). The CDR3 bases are TGTGCTAGCAGCTTAGTAGGGCTAGCGGGAGGGCAAGAGACCCAGTACTTC. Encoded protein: CASSLVGLAGGQETQYF.

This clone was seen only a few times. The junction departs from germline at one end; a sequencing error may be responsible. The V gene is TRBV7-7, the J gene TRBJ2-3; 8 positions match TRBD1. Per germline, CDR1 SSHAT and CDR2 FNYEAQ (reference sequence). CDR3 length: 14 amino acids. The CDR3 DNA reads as TGTGCTAGCAGCTCGGACAGGGTGGGAGATACGCAGTATTTT. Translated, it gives CASSSDRVGDTQYF.

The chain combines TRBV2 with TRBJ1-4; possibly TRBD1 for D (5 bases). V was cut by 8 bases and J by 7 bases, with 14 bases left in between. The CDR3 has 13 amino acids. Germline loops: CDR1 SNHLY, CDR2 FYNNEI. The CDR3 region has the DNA TGTGCCAGCCGCGGCCAGGGAGGTGAAAAACTGTTTTTT. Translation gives CASRGQGGEKLFF.

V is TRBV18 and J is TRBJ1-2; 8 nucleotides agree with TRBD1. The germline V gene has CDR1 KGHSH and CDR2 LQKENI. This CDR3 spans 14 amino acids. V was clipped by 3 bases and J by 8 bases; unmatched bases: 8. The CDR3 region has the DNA TGTGCCAGCTCACCGGACAGGGCGGTCGGAGGCTACACCTTC. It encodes CASSPDRAVGGYTF.

CDR3 protein: CASSQETSGRFNEQFF. The CDR3 nucleotides read TGTGCCAGCAGCCAAGAAACTAGCGGGAGGTTCAATGAGCAGTTCTTC. This chain links TRBV4-2 with TRBJ2-1; TRBD2 matches at 12 bases. J gave up 6 bases and V 0 bases, and 3 bases lay outside the gene matches. Per germline, CDR1 LGHNA and CDR2 YNFKEQ. This CDR3 is built from 16 residues.

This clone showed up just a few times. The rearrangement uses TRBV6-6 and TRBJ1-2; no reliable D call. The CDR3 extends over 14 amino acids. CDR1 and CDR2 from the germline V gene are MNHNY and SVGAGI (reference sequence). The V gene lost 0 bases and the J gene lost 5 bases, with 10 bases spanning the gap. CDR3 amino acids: CASSYSKRIYGYTF. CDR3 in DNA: TGTGCCAGCAGTTACTCGAAGAGAATTTATGGCTACACCTTC.

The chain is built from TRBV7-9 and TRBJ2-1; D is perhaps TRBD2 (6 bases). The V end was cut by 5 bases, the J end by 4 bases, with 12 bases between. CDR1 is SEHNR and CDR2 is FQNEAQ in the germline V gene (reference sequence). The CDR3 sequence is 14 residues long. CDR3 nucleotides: TGTGCCAGCAGCGCTGGTCGGGGGTACAATGAGCAGTTCTTC. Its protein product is CASSAGRGYNEQFF.

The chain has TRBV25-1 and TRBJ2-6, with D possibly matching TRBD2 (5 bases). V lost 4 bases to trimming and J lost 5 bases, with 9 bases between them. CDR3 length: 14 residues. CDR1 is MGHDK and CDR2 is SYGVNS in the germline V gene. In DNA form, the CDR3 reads TGTGCCAGCAGTGGTGGGAGACGGGCCAACGTCCTGACTTTC. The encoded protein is CASSGGRRANVLTF.